Listed here are 23 T cell receptor beta chains from one sample, sequenced in a study of blood T cell repertoires in COVID-19. Repertoires were generated with immunoSEQ multiplex PCR, while TCRdb's copy carries only in-frame clones and drops some. The table lists more than 95,000 clones, approximately 90% of them singletons. The sequenced material came from peripheral blood. All receptors come from a middle-aged man with acute or convalescent COVID-19.

This clone was seen more than once but under ten times. The chain recombines TRBV5-5 with TRBJ1-2, with D maybe TRBD1 (5 bases). CDR3 length equals 13 residues. V was pared by 4 bases and J by 2 bases, with 9 bases between. Germline V lookup: CDR1 SGHKS, CDR2 YYEKEE (reference sequence). The CDR3 coding sequence is TGTGCCAGCAGCAGTACAGGAAACTATGGCTACACCTTC. It translates to CASSSTGNYGYTF. Full variable domain (rest looked up from reference TRBV5-5 and TRBJ1-2): DAGVTQSPTHLIKTRGQQVTLRCSPISGHKSVSWYQQVLGQGPQFIFQYYEKEERGRGNFPDRFSARQFPNYSSELNVNALLLGDSALYLCASSSTGNYGYTFGSGTRLTVV.

V usage is TRBV6-5 and J usage is TRBJ1-1; D ambiguous. Trimming removed 2 bases at V and 4 bases at J, with 8 bases between. This CDR3 comprises 13 residues. In germline, CDR1 is MNHEY, CDR2 SVGAGI. The CDR3: CASSYVGGTEAFF. The DNA for the CDR3 is TGTGCCAGCAGTTACGTCGGCGGCACTGAAGCTTTCTTT.

This clone came up a few times. The CDR3, as DNA: TGTGCCAGCAGTGAATCCGGGTCGGGAGGAAACACCATATATTTT. Translation: CASSESGSGGNTIYF. The gene calls are TRBV25-1 and TRBJ1-3; unclear D gene. The CDR3 runs 15 residues. Germline V gene sequence: CDR1 MGHDK, CDR2 SYGVNS. Trimming took off 1 base at V and 4 bases at J, with 11 bases between the two ends.

The CDR3 DNA follows: TGTGCCAGCAGCAGAGAGCAGGGGGTCGGTCAGCCCCAGCATTTT. Protein product: CASSREQGVGQPQHF. The chain has TRBV3-1 (or the pseudogene TRBV3-2) and TRBJ1-5, with 7 bases fitting TRBD1. The CDR3 is made up of 15 amino acids. The germline V gene encodes CDR1 LGHDT and CDR2 YNNKEL (reference sequence). The ends lost 5 bases at V and 6 bases at J; junction bases unmatched: 10.

The chain recombines TRBV27 with TRBJ2-3, with D possibly being TRBD1 (5 bases). V dropped 2 bases and J dropped 6 bases, with 12 bases sitting between them. In germline, CDR1 is MNHEY, CDR2 SMNVEV (reference sequence). The CDR3 has 14 residues. The CDR3 DNA sequence: TGTGCCAGCAGTTTAGGCAGGGTCTTCGATACGCAGTATTTT. The encoded protein is CASSLGRVFDTQYF.

This clone was seen more than once but under ten times. J is TRBJ1-2 and V is TRBV29-1, with 9 bases lining up with TRBD1. The CDR3 has 15 amino acids. Germline V gene data show CDR1 as SQVTM and CDR2 as ANQGSEA. With V trimmed by 6 bases and J by 7 bases, 15 bases remained unmatched. The CDR3 spells CSVDPQGQGGRGYTF. CDR3 DNA: TGCAGCGTCGACCCCCAGGGACAGGGAGGTCGTGGCTACACCTTC.

This clone was recorded once. The J gene is TRBJ1-1, the V gene TRBV10-1, with D perhaps TRBD1 (5 bases). Germline CDR1 and CDR2: WNHNN and SYGVQD (reference sequence). The V and J ends lost 4 bases and 5 bases respectively, with 11 bases between them. The CDR3 runs 13 residues. DNA of the CDR3: TGCGCCAGCAGTGCGACAGTGGGGACTGAAGCTTTCTTT. Encoded protein: CASSATVGTEAFF.

V gene TRBV18 combines with J gene TRBJ2-2; 8 nucleotides align to TRBD2. Germline V gives CDR1 KGHSH, CDR2 LQKENI. The CDR3 is 16 residues long. J lost 5 bases, V lost 2 bases, and 7 bases had no gene match. CDR3 loop: CASSPDAGGGTGELFF. The CDR3 region has the DNA TGTGCCAGCTCACCAGACGCGGGAGGAGGTACCGGGGAGCTGTTTTTT.

In this sample, this clone turned up once. The gene calls are TRBV4-1 and TRBJ2-7; 7 bases match TRBD1. In germline, CDR1 is MGHRA, CDR2 YSYEKL. Losses at the gene ends were 0 bases for V and 3 bases for J; bases not matched to a gene: 8. This CDR3 comprises 16 residues. This CDR3 reads CASSQDPQGVLYEQYF. DNA for the CDR3: TGCGCCAGCAGCCAAGATCCGCAGGGGGTGCTCTACGAGCAGTACTTC.

This sequence joins TRBV30 and TRBJ2-7; possible D gene TRBD2, 8 bases. This CDR3 spans 15 amino acids. Trimming took off 3 bases at V and 6 bases at J, with 21 bases between the two ends. Per germline, CDR1 GTSNPN and CDR2 SVGIG (reference sequence). The CDR3, as DNA: TGTGCCTGGAGGATCGGGACAGTCGGGGGGGGCGAGCAGTACTTC. It yields the protein CAWRIGTVGGGEQYF.

The chain carries TRBV20-1 and TRBJ1-1, with D tentatively TRBD1 (5 bases). In germline, CDR1 is DFQATT, CDR2 SNEGSKA (reference sequence). This CDR3 region has 11 residues. As DNA, the CDR3 is TGCAGCTCACAGGAGAACACTGAAGCTTTCTTT. This encodes CSSQENTEAFF.

CDR3 sequence (DNA): TGCGCCAGCAGCTCCGGACTAGCGGGGCTCCAAGAGACCCAGTACTTC. Its translation: CASSSGLAGLQETQYF. The rearrangement links TRBV5-1 to TRBJ2-5, with 12 bases matching TRBD2. The CDR3 sequence is 16 residues long. The V gene end was trimmed by 3 bases and the J gene end by 1 base; junction bases not matched to a gene: 4. Germline V lookup: CDR1 SGHRS, CDR2 YFSETQ.

The gene calls are TRBV19 and TRBJ1-3; no reliable D call. V lost 1 base, J lost 0 bases, and 10 bases lay in between. The CDR3 is 16 amino acids. Germline V gene sequence: CDR1 LNHDA, CDR2 SQIVND (reference sequence). CDR3: CASSIGGRRSGNTIYF. The CDR3 DNA is TGTGCCAGTAGTATAGGCGGCCGACGCTCTGGAAACACCATATATTTT.

The chain is built from TRBV2 and TRBJ2-3, with 8 bases matching TRBD2. Germline CDR1 and CDR2: SNHLY and FYNNEI. V shed 4 bases and J 4 bases; nucleotides not matched to a gene: 4. The CDR3 covers 14 residues. The DNA of the CDR3 is TGTGCCAGCAGTGGGGGACTAGTTGCAGATACGCAGTATTTT. This codes for CASSGGLVADTQYF.

The chain links TRBV14 to TRBJ2-1; the match to TRBD2 covers 11 bases. Germline V gene data show CDR1 as SGHDN and CDR2 as FVKESK. After removal of 2 bases from V and 8 bases from J, the junction contained 14 bases not matched to a gene. The CDR3 extends over 18 amino acids. CDR3 DNA sequence: TGTGCCAGCAGCCAAAGACCCTTTAGCGGGAGGGCCAGAGATGAGCAGTTCTTC. It specifies CASSQRPFSGRARDEQFF.

The V and J genes are TRBV5-1 and TRBJ2-5; D uncertain. This CDR3 region has 14 residues. Germline CDR1 is SGHRS and CDR2 is YFSETQ. V gave up 0 bases and J gave up 5 bases, with 11 bases separating them. CDR3 DNA: TGCGCCAGCAGCTTGGGGGCTAAAGAGGAGACCCAGTACTTC. Its translation is CASSLGAKEETQYF.

This clone has just one count. V gene TRBV20-1 combines with J gene TRBJ1-1; D ambiguous. CDR1 and CDR2 from the germline V gene are DFQATT and SNEGSKA (reference sequence). This CDR3 region has 11 residues. Trimming cost V 6 bases and J 10 bases, with 15 bases left between them. The CDR3 DNA follows: TGCAGTGCGGGAAAGGAGGAATTAGCTTTCTTT. Its translation is CSAGKEELAFF.

The chain carries TRBV5-1 and TRBJ2-7, with TRBD1 identical over 8 bases. After removal of 3 bases from V and 0 bases from J, the junction contained 8 bases not matched to a gene. The germline CDR1 and CDR2 sequences are SGHRS and YFSETQ. This CDR3 spans 16 amino acids. The CDR3 region is CASSSVGTGSSYEQYF. Here the CDR3 DNA reads TGCGCCAGCAGCTCGGTGGGGACAGGATCCTCCTACGAGCAGTACTTC.

The chain employs TRBV6-1 and TRBJ2-5; D perhaps matches TRBD1 (6 bases). Germline CDR1 MNHNS, CDR2 SASEGT. V lost 2 bases and J 1 base, leaving 11 bases between the germline ends. The CDR3 consists of 15 residues. The CDR3 protein is CASSENQGTQETQYF. In DNA, the CDR3 is TGTGCCAGCAGTGAAAATCAGGGGACCCAAGAGACCCAGTACTTC.

As DNA, the CDR3 is TGTGCCACAAGACCGGGACAGGGGTTCGATGGCTACACCTTC. Amino acids: CATRPGQGFDGYTF. The chain has TRBV21-1 and TRBJ1-2; TRBD1, the table's D call, lacks a check against the DNA. TRBV21-1 is deemed a pseudogene. CDR3 length: 14 amino acids.

A word on this clone: This specimen includes other DNA sequences encoding the same CDR3. The chain uses TRBV11-2 and TRBJ2-3; 9 bases are a match to TRBD1. This CDR3 is built from 15 residues. The ends lost 5 bases at V and 3 bases at J; junction bases unmatched: 6. Germline lookup yields CDR1 SGHAT and CDR2 FQNNGV. CDR3 protein: CASSLTGGPTDTQYF. The CDR3 coding sequence is TGTGCCAGCAGCCTAACAGGGGGCCCAACAGATACGCAGTATTTT. Full variable domain (remainder filled in from reference TRBV11-2 and TRBJ2-3): EAGVAQSPRYKIIEKRQSVAFWCNPISGHATLYWYQQILGQGPKLLIQFQNNGVVDDSQLPKDRFSAERLKGVDSTLKIQPAKLEDSAVYLCASSLTGGPTDTQYFGPGTRLTVL.

A few counts support this clone. This chain links TRBV6-1 with TRBJ2-1; TRBD2 aligns across 11 bases. CDR3 length: 15 residues. Germline lookup yields CDR1 MNHNS and CDR2 SASEGT. J was trimmed by 2 bases and V by 6 bases; bases with no gene match: 3. CDR3 in DNA: TGTGCCAGCAGCGGACTAGCGGGTGCCTACAATGAGCAGTTCTTC. Translating it yields CASSGLAGAYNEQFF.

The chain links TRBV27 to TRBJ1-4, with 11 bases matching TRBD1. V lost 0 bases to trimming and J lost 10 bases; unmatched junction nucleotides: 1. Germline loops: CDR1 MNHEY, CDR2 SMNVEV (reference sequence). This CDR3 has 14 residues. CDR3 loop: CASSLSGTGGKLFF. CDR3 bases: TGTGCCAGCAGTTTATCCGGGACAGGGGGAAAACTGTTTTTT.